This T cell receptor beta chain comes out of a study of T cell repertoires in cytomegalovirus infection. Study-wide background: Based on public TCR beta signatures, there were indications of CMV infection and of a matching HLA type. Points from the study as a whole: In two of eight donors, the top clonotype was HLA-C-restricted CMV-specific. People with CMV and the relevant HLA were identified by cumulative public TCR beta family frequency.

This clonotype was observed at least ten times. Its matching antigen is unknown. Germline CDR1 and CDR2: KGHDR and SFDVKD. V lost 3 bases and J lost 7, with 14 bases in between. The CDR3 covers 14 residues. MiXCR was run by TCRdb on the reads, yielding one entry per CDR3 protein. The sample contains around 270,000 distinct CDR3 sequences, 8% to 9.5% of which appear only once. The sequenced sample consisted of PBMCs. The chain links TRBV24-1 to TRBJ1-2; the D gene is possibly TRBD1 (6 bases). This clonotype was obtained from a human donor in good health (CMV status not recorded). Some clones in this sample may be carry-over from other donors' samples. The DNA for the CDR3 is TGTGCCACCAGTGATCCCGGGACAAGGAGTGGCTACACCTTC. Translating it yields CATSDPGTRSGYTF.